A selection of T cell receptor beta chains follows, all from one sample in a study of Ad26.COV2.S vaccination and SARS-CoV-2 variants. Data came from immunoSEQ multiplex PCR; TCRdb stores just in-frame clones and leaves some out. The sample shows some 350,000 clones, around 90% of them seen only once. Here the sequenced sample was peripheral blood, taken after recovery from COVID-19. The receptor set was obtained from a human donor who had recovered from COVID-19. CDR3s include the opening cysteine and the closing phenylalanine or tryptophan. Each record gives: V gene, D gene, clone size, CDR3 protein. The D gene is left open where the match is weak. Where a row states a size, it is once, few, many or the class of an expanded clone; other rows omit it.

V: TRBV18; D: TRBD1; size: -; CDR3: CASSPPNRGLRRSTGELFF
V: TRBV25-1; D: -; size: -; CDR3: CASSEYQGPFTEAFF
V: TRBV5-1; D: TRBD1; size: few; CDR3: CASSLVRGQDEAFF
V: TRBV6-6; D: TRBD2; size: once; CDR3: CASGERGGPFYEQYF
V: TRBV9; D: -; size: -; CDR3: CASSVWGGGETQYF
V: TRBV23-1; D: TRBD1; size: -; CDR3: CASSLYGGQSYEQYF
V: TRBV13; D: -; size: -; CDR3: CASSPPVGFVTGELFF
V: TRBV2; D: TRBD2; size: -; CDR3: CASSRTSGGFDEQFF
V: TRBV15; D: -; size: -; CDR3: CATSRYSGMGTDTQYF
V: TRBV9; D: -; size: -; CDR3: CASSVGSQWFGEAFF
V: TRBV20-1; D: -; size: few; CDR3: CSASSALRPGNTIYF
V: TRBV6-5; D: -; size: -; CDR3: CASSSGSTEAFF
V: TRBV6-5; D: -; size: -; CDR3: CASAGGRGYEQFF
V: TRBV16; D: -; size: -; CDR3: CASSQFRMAGANVLTF
V: TRBV6-5; D: TRBD1; size: once; CDR3: CASSANRTGLYGYTF
V: TRBV6-4; D: TRBD2; size: few; CDR3: CASSERGGTDTQYF
V: TRBV4-1; D: -; size: -; CDR3: CASSQDLGLVYGYTF
V: TRBV5-1; D: TRBD1; size: -; CDR3: CASSLGTGGTNEQFF
V: TRBV13; D: TRBD2; size: -; CDR3: CASSHSGGYQETQYF
V: TRBV7-9; D: -; size: -; CDR3: CASSADSAEQYF
V: TRBV19; D: TRBD1; size: -; CDR3: CASSIAVGGQGRRGTEAFF
V: TRBV10-2; D: -; size: -; CDR3: CASSKGTARQAFF
V: TRBV6-5; D: -; size: once; CDR3: CASSSRDRPSEQFF
V: TRBV7-9; D: -; size: -; CDR3: CASSLDPESLAYF
V: TRBV3-1/TRBV3-2; D: TRBD2; size: once; CDR3: CASTHLAGALETQYF
V: TRBV4-2; D: -; size: -; CDR3: CASSLGPSEQFF
V: TRBV7-8; D: -; size: -; CDR3: CASSRGGDNEKLFF
V: TRBV7-2; D: -; size: -; CDR3: CASSLVGNYNSPLHF
V: TRBV2; D: TRBD1; size: -; CDR3: CASRRSGQSHIEGNEKLFF
V: TRBV6-2/TRBV6-3; D: -; size: few; CDR3: CASSYSNFRTDTEAFF
V: TRBV4-1; D: -; size: -; CDR3: CASSPPSMNTEAFF
V: TRBV5-1; D: TRBD2; size: -; CDR3: CASSLAIRVSGTSGGADTQYF
V: TRBV6-5; D: -; size: -; CDR3: CASSRNVEGPQHF
V: TRBV11-2; D: TRBD1; size: -; CDR3: CASSTRTGPNYGYTF
V: TRBV12-3/TRBV12-4; D: -; size: -; CDR3: CASKPQDNYGYTF
V: TRBV12-5; D: TRBD1; size: -; CDR3: CASGDRSGNTIYF
V: TRBV11-3; D: TRBD2; size: -; CDR3: CASSSGLAGGPYYNEQFF
V: TRBV15; D: -; size: -; CDR3: CATSRKNGGSRAFF
V: TRBV7-9; D: TRBD1; size: few; CDR3: CASSWRQGALRDTEAFF
V: TRBV7-8; D: TRBD2; size: -; CDR3: CASSLRAPSGSDEQFF
V: TRBV3-1/TRBV3-2; D: -; size: -; CDR3: CASSQLWDKETQYF